The 11 T cell receptor beta chains presented below share a single source sample, sequenced in a study of human T cells and chemical hapten exposure. Using its own MiXCR run on the 5' RACE reads, TCRdb lists one record per CDR3 protein. The sample consists of about 140,000 distinct CDR3 sequences, roughly 4% of them appearing once. Total RNA extraction was carried out from unfractionated whole blood. These receptors were obtained from a female donor in good health.

This clonotype was recorded many times. V gene TRBV5-5 combines with J gene TRBJ1-1; D unresolved. V dropped 0 bases and J dropped 4 bases, with 13 bases sitting between them. This CDR3 is built from 15 residues. Germline V CDR1 and CDR2: SGHKS, YYEKEE (reference sequence). The CDR3 DNA reads as TGTGCCAGCAGCTTGGCGACGGGGAAGTTCACTGAAGCTTTCTTT. It specifies CASSLATGKFTEAFF.

This clonotype was observed at least ten times. One end of the junction fails to match germline, which may point to a read error. CDR3 bases: TGTGCTAGCAGCGGAAACACAGATACGCAGTATTTT. This gives the protein CASSGNTDTQYF. The chain is built from TRBV7-7 and TRBJ2-3, with a weak D call TRBD2 (5 bases). Germline values: CDR1 SSHAT, CDR2 FNYEAQ (reference sequence). This CDR3 comprises 12 residues. Combining the CDR3 with reference TRBV7-7 and TRBJ2-3 gives the whole variable domain GAGVSQSPRYKVTKRGQDVTLRCDPISSHATLYWYQQALGQGPEFLTYFNYEAQPDKSGLPSDRFSAERPEGSISTLTIQRTEQRDSAMYRCASSGNTDTQYFGPGTRLTVL.

This clonotype has ten or more counts. The genes are TRBV12-3 or TRBV12-4 and TRBJ2-3, with 9 bases identical to TRBD2. J gave up 2 bases and V 6 bases, and 6 bases lay outside the gene matches. This CDR3 contains 15 residues. The CDR3 sequence: CASSGGLAYTDTQYF. CDR3 coding DNA: TGTGCCAGCAGCGGAGGACTAGCGTACACAGATACGCAGTATTTT.

This clonotype was recorded many times. The V gene is TRBV20-1, the J gene TRBJ2-1; either TRBD1 or TRBD2 may supply D (5 bases each). The V and J ends lost 5 bases and 9 bases respectively, with 17 bases between them. Germline-derived CDR1 and CDR2 are DFQATT and SNEGSKA (reference sequence). The length of the CDR3 is 13 residues. The CDR3 sequence: CSASGPGYSEQFF. CDR3 nucleotide sequence: TGCAGTGCTTCGGGACCTGGTTATAGTGAGCAGTTCTTC.

This clonotype was seen ten or more times. The chain joins TRBV11-2 to TRBJ2-5, with D possibly matching TRBD1 (6 bases). Deletions cut 0 bases from V and 1 base from J, with 30 bases between. The germline V gene encodes CDR1 SGHAT and CDR2 FQNNGV. The CDR3 is 22 amino acids. The CDR3 here is CASSLDVGADNEIKTAQETQYF. In DNA, the CDR3 is TGTGCCAGCAGCTTAGACGTGGGGGCGGACAACGAAATCAAGACGGCCCAAGAGACCCAGTACTTC.

This clonotype was detected many times. This rearrangement joins TRBV24-1 to TRBJ1-1; weak D call: TRBD1 (5 bases). Trimming took 5 bases from V and 1 from J, leaving 19 bases between them. This CDR3 contains 17 residues. The V gene's germline CDR1 is KGHDR and CDR2 SFDVKD. The CDR3 loop is CATSVTLSDNRNTEAFF. In nucleotides, the CDR3 is TGTGCCACCAGTGTCACCCTGTCGGACAACAGGAACACTGAAGCTTTCTTT.

The table lists this clonotype with a few counts. The chain couples TRBV5-8 to TRBJ1-5; D gene ambiguous. In germline, CDR1 is SGHTS, CDR2 YDEGEE. This CDR3 comprises 13 residues. Between the trimmed V and J ends, which lost 0 bases and 7 bases, there was a span of 8 bases. The CDR3 bases are TGTGCCAGCAGCTTGGCCGTTTTCCAGCCCCAGCATTTT. It encodes CASSLAVFQPQHF. The variable domain in full, completed from reference TRBV5-8 and TRBJ1-5, reads EAGVTQSPTHLIKTRGQQATLRCSPISGHTSVYWYQQALGLGLQFLLWYDEGEERNRGNFPPRFSGRQFPNYSSELNVNALELEDSALYLCASSLAVFQPQHFGDGTRLSIL.

The CDR3 loop reads CASRGRASGENTQYF. In DNA form, the CDR3 reads TGTGCCAGCAGGGGGAGGGCTAGCGGGGAGAATACGCAGTATTTT. The chain combines TRBV25-1 with TRBJ2-3; 9 nucleotides line up with TRBD2. This CDR3 has 15 amino acids. The J segment lost 7 bases and the V segment lost 6 bases, leaving 11 bases of the junction unmatched. Germline values: CDR1 MGHDK, CDR2 SYGVNS.

The sample holds many counts of this clonotype. CDR3 protein: CASSQVGGETQYF. DNA for the CDR3: TGTGCCAGCAGCCAAGTGGGTGGCGAGACCCAGTACTTC. This rearrangement joins TRBV3-1 to TRBJ2-5, with no clear D. This CDR3 has 13 residues. Germline-derived CDR1 and CDR2 are LGHDT and YNNKEL (reference sequence). V was shortened by 1 base and J by 5 bases, with 8 bases between the two germline ends.

Ten or more counts support this clonotype. The V and J genes are TRBV2 and TRBJ1-5, with D unresolved. This CDR3 is built from 15 residues. CDR1 is SNHLY and CDR2 is FYNNEI in the germline V gene. The V gene lost 7 bases and the J gene lost 0 bases, with 13 bases spanning the gap. The DNA of the CDR3 is TGTGCCAGCATCGACACCCCTTATAGCAATCAGCCCCAGCATTTT. This gives the protein CASIDTPYSNQPQHF.

This clonotype was counted ten times or more. This rearrangement joins TRBV11-1 to TRBJ2-2, with D unclear. V shed 4 bases and J shed 8 bases, with 14 bases lying between them. CDR1 and CDR2 from the germline V gene are SGHAT and FQDESV (reference sequence). This CDR3 has 14 amino acids. DNA of the CDR3: TGTGCCAGCAGCTCGGACCCAAGGAAGGGGGAGCTGTTTTTT. Translated: CASSSDPRKGELFF.